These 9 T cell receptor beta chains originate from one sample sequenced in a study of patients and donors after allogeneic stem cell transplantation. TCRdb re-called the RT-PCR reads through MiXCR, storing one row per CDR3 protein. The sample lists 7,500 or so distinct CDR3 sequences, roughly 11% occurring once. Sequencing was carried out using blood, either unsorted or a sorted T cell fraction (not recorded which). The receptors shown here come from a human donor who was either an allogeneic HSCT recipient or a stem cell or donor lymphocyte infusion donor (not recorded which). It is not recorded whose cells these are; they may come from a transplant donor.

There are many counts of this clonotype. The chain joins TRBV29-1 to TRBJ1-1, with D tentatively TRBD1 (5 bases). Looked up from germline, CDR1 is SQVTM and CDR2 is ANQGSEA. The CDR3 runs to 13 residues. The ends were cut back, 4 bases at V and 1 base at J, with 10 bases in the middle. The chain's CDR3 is CSVGEGANTEAFF. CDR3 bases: TGCAGCGTTGGCGAAGGGGCGAACACTGAAGCTTTCTTT.

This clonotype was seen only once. CDR3 amino acids: CASSLTDEQYF. The CDR3 DNA is TGTGCCAGCAGCTTAACAGACGAGCAGTACTTC. The rearrangement links TRBV11-3 to TRBJ2-7; no firm D call. The CDR3 totals 11 residues. Germline CDR1 is SGHNT and CDR2 is YENEEA. V was shortened by 2 bases and J by 5 bases, with 4 bases between the two germline ends.

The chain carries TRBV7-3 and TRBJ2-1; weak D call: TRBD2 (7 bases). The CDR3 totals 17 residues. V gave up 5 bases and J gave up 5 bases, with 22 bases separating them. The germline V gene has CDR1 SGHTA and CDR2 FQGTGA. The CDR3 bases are TGTGCCAGCAGCCCCCTCAGGGTTGCGGGGGCCAACAATGAGCAGTTCTTC. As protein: CASSPLRVAGANNEQFF.

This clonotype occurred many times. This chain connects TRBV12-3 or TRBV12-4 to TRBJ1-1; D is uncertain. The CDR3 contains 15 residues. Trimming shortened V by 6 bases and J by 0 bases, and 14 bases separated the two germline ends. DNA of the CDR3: TGTGCCAGCAGGTCGTCCGGACTTATGAACACTGAAGCTTTCTTT. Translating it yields CASRSSGLMNTEAFF.

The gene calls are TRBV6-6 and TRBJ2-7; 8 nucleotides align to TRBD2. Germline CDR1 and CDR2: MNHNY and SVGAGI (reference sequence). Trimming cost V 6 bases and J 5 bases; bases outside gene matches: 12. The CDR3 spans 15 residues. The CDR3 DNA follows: TGTGCCAGCAGCCGTCTCGCGGGGGGTTACCACGAGCAGTACTTC. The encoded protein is CASSRLAGGYHEQYF.

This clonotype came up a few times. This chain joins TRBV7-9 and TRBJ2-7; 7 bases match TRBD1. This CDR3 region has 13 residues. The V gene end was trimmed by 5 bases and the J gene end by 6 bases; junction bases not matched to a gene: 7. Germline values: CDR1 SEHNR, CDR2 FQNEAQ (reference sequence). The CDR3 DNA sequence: TGTGCCAGCAGCAAAACAGGGGCGGGCGAGCAGTACTTC. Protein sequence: CASSKTGAGEQYF.

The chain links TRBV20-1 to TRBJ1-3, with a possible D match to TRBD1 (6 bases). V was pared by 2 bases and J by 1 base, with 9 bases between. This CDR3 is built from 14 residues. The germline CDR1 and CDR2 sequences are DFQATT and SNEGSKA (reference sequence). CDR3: CSARYQGSGNTIYF. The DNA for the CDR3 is TGCAGTGCTAGATATCAGGGGTCTGGAAACACCATATATTTT.

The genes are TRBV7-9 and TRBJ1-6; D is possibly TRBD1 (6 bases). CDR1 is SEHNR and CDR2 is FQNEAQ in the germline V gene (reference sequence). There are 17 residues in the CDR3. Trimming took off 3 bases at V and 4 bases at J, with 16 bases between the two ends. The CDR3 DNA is TGTGCCAGCAGCTTGGTGGACAGTCCTTCGTATAATTCACCCCTCCACTTT. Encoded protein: CASSLVDSPSYNSPLHF. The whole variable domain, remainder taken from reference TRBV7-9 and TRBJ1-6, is DTGVSQNPRHKITKRGQNVTFRCDPISEHNRLYWYRQTLGQGPEFLTYFQNEAQLEKSRLLSDRFSAERPKGSFSTLEIQRTEQGDSAMYLCASSLVDSPSYNSPLHFGNGTRLTVT.

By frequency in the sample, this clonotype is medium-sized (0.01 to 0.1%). The CDR3 nucleotides are TGTGCCAGCTCACCCGAGACCGTCAGGGGAACGGGAACTGAAGCTTTCTTT. This gives the protein CASSPETVRGTGTEAFF. This chain joins TRBV18 and TRBJ1-1, with D possibly matching TRBD1 (6 bases). The V and J ends lost 3 bases and 5 bases respectively, with 22 bases between them. Germline V gene data show CDR1 as KGHSH and CDR2 as LQKENI. This CDR3 spans 17 amino acids. The full variable domain, rest sourced from reference TRBV18 and TRBJ1-1, is NAGVMQNPRHLVRRRGQEARLRCSPMKGHSHVYWYRQLPEEGLKFMVYLQKENIIDESGMPKERFSAEFPKEGPSILRIQQVVRGDSAAYFCASSPETVRGTGTEAFFGQGTRLTVV.